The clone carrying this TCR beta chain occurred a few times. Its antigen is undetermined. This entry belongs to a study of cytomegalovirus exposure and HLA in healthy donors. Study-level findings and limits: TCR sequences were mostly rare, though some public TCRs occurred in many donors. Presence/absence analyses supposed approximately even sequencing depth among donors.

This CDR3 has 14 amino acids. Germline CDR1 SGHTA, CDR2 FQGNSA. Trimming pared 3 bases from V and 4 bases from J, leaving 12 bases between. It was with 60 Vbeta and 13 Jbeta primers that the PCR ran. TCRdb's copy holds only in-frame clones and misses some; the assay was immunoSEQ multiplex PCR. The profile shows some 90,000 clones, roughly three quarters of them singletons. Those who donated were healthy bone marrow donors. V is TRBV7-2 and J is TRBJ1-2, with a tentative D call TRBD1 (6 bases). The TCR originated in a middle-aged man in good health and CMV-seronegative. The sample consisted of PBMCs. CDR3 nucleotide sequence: TGTGCCAGCAGCTTCCAGGGGTTTGTCTATGGCTACACCTTC. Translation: CASSFQGFVYGYTF.